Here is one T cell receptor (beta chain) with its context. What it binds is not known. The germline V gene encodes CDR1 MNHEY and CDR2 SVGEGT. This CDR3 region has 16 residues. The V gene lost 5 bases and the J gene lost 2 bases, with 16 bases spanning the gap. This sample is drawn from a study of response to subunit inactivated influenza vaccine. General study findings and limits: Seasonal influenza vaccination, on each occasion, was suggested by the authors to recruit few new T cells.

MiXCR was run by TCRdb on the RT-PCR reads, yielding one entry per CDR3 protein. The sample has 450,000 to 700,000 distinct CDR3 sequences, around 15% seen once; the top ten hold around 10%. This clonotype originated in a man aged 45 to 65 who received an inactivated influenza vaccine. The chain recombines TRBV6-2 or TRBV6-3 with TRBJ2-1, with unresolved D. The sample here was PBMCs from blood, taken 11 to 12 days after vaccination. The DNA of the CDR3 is TGTGCCAGCAGTCGCGTACCCTATGGTGCCTACAATGAGCAGTTCTTC. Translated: CASSRVPYGAYNEQFF.